The 10 T cell receptor beta chains in this list originate from one sample, sequenced in a study of cytomegalovirus exposure and HLA in healthy donors. The PCR made use of 60 Vbeta and 13 Jbeta primers. Produced via immunoSEQ multiplex PCR; TCRdb's table is partial and in-frame only. The sample carries 95,000 to 150,000 clones, over 60% recorded once. The sequenced sample was PBMCs. The source is a man aged 25-40 years in good health and CMV-seronegative.

The rearrangement joins TRBV5-1 to TRBJ2-2, with D maybe TRBD2 (7 bases). Germline assignment: CDR1 SGHRS and CDR2 YFSETQ. The CDR3 covers 13 residues. Trimming took off 5 bases at V and 5 bases at J, with 10 bases between the two ends. This chain's CDR3 is CASRGGETGELFF. The CDR3 DNA sequence: TGCGCCAGCAGAGGGGGGGAGACCGGGGAGCTGTTTTTT.

The gene calls are TRBV18 and TRBJ1-5, with 12 bases that match TRBD1. The CDR3 spans 17 residues. The V and J ends lost 2 bases and 7 bases, in that order; junction bases with no gene match: 9. CDR1 is KGHSH, CDR2 LQKENI, per germline. CDR3 sequence reads: CASSPSLGQGATQPQHF. The CDR3 coding sequence is TGTGCCAGCTCACCAAGTTTGGGACAGGGGGCAACGCAGCCCCAGCATTTT.

The rearrangement joins TRBV28 to TRBJ2-7; D possibly corresponds to TRBD2 (5 bases). CDR3 length: 14 residues. Germline CDR1 MDHEN, CDR2 SYDVKM. Trimming removed 4 bases from V and 10 bases from J, with 20 bases in between. CDR3 sequence: CASSSPPILGGQYF. DNA for the CDR3: TGTGCCAGCAGTTCCCCCCCGATTTTAGGAGGACAGTACTTC.

J is TRBJ1-1 and V is TRBV29-1; D is perhaps TRBD1 (6 bases). Trimming shortened V by 1 base and J by 10 bases, and 13 bases separated the two germline ends. The CDR3 covers 12 residues. Germline V gene sequence: CDR1 SQVTM, CDR2 ANQGSEA. The CDR3 is CSVEAGAKGAFF. CDR3 nucleotide sequence: TGCAGCGTTGAAGCAGGGGCGAAGGGAGCTTTCTTT.

V usage is TRBV6-6 and J usage is TRBJ2-3, with 7 bases fitting TRBD2. CDR1 and CDR2 from the germline V gene are MNHNY and SVGAGI (reference sequence). V shed 6 bases, J shed 5 bases, and the junction held 11 bases outside the gene matches. The CDR3 contains 15 residues. The DNA for the CDR3 is TGTGCCAGCAGCCCCAGGGAGGGTCGGGGAGATACGCAGTATTTT. Translated: CASSPREGRGDTQYF.

This chain links TRBV5-4 with TRBJ1-1; 10 positions match TRBD1. CDR1 SGHNT and CDR2 YYREEE come from the germline V gene (reference sequence). CDR3 size: 14 residues. Trimming removed 4 bases from V and 6 bases from J; junction bases left unmatched: 6. The CDR3 is CASSEGQGISEAFF. CDR3 DNA sequence: TGTGCCAGCAGCGAGGGACAGGGGATATCTGAAGCTTTCTTT.

Here the CDR3 reads CSIAGTEAFF. In DNA form, the CDR3 reads TGCAGCATCGCCGGCACTGAAGCTTTCTTT. The chain joins TRBV29-1 to TRBJ1-1; D gene ambiguous. Germline V CDR1 and CDR2: SQVTM, ANQGSEA. Trimming stripped 8 bases from V and 4 bases from J, with 8 bases between. The CDR3 is 10 amino acids.

The chain employs TRBV28 and TRBJ1-2; 8 nucleotides match TRBD1. J lost 8 bases, V lost 6 bases, and 8 bases had no gene match. The germline CDR1 and CDR2 sequences are MDHEN and SYDVKM. The CDR3 spans 13 residues. In DNA, the CDR3 is TGTGCCAGCAGGGTGGACAGGGTGCGGGGCTACACCTTC. It is translated as CASRVDRVRGYTF.

The chain is built from TRBV19 and TRBJ2-5, with D perhaps TRBD2 (6 bases). Germline-derived CDR1 and CDR2 are LNHDA and SQIVND (reference sequence). This CDR3 has 15 residues. The ends were cut back, 0 bases at V and 5 bases at J, with 13 bases in the middle. Here the CDR3 DNA reads TGTGCCAGTAGTATAGATTCCGCAGGGAGGGAGACCCAGTACTTC. Encoded protein: CASSIDSAGRETQYF.

The chain links TRBV9 to TRBJ1-2; tentative D call: TRBD1 (5 bases). Trimming removed 0 bases from V and 6 bases from J, with 12 bases in between. This CDR3 is 14 amino acids long. Looked up from germline, CDR1 is SGDLS and CDR2 is YYNGEE. The CDR3 reads CASSVAAGRDGYTF. The CDR3, as DNA: TGTGCCAGCAGCGTAGCGGCAGGGAGGGATGGCTACACCTTC.